The sequence of this T cell receptor beta chain was determined in a study of human T cells and chemical hapten exposure. TCRdb analysed the RACE reads with MiXCR anew, one entry per CDR3 protein. The table records about 270,000 distinct CDR3 sequences, 7.5% to 9% of them present only once. This clonotype appeared a few times. The time point: pre-sensitization, week 0. Treatment of the sample: therapeutic diphenylcyclopropenone sensitization with weekly scalp DPC. The CDR3 covers 15 residues. V lost 4 bases, J lost 1 base, and 13 bases lay in between. CDR1 is SEHNR and CDR2 is FQNEAQ in the germline V gene (reference sequence).

Specimen: whole blood, collected in connection with sensitization to the hapten diphenylcyclopropenone (DPC). The J gene is TRBJ1-1, the V gene TRBV7-9; weak D call: TRBD1 (5 bases). The sequence was collected from a man younger than 30 with alopecia areata. Some clones in this sample may be carry-over from other donors' samples. The CDR3 loop reads CASSSGRGANTEAFF. The CDR3 region has the DNA TGTGCCAGCAGCTCGGGGAGGGGCGCGAACACTGAAGCTTTCTTT.